This TCR beta chain derives from a study of identical twins. The CDR3 is 13 residues long. The V gene lost 0 bases and the J gene lost 5 bases, with 6 bases spanning the gap. CDR1 LGHDT and CDR2 YNNKEL come from the germline V gene (reference sequence). This clonotype has more than one count but fewer than ten. A universal primer site was added by template switching, and unique molecular identifiers were carried by the cDNA. TCRdb reprocessed the 5' RACE reads with MiXCR, giving one entry per CDR3 protein. The data contain some 440,000 distinct CDR3 sequences, about 24% of them singletons. These data were also filed under a second study, of T cells expressing NK-cell markers. Per that study: CD3+CD56+NKG2C+, CD3+CD56+NKG2C- and CD3+CD56-NKG2C+ T cells, once sorted, supplied the TCR beta repertoires. An anti-gamma-delta TCR antibody was added in several experiments. It restricted sorting to alpha-beta TCR-expressing T cells. The study did not resolve the HCMV specificity of expanded NKG2C+ T cell clones.

This TCR derives from a young woman in good health. Sequencing input: CD4+ T cells sorted from blood. V and J are TRBV3-1 and TRBJ2-3; D is perhaps TRBD1 or TRBD2 (5 bases each). CDR3 nucleotide sequence: TGTGCCAGCAGCCAAGAGGGGGTAGATACGCAGTATTTT. This encodes CASSQEGVDTQYF.